This entry features one T cell receptor (beta chain) sequence. The antigen is not known. TCR beta VDJ and CDR3 profiling used genomic DNA as template. TCRdb called the reads again in MiXCR, with one record for every CDR3 protein. This repertoire shows about 210,000 distinct CDR3 sequences, 60% to 65% found once; its top ten account for around 32%. These data belong to a study of CD8+CD57+ T cells in acquired aplastic anemia. Whole-study context: The sorted CD4+ and CD8+ cells yielded an average approximately 3 ug of DNA. The average read count for CD4+ cells in healthy donors was 8.5 million to 11 million.

CDR1 and CDR2 from the germline V gene are SEHNR and FQNEAQ (reference sequence). The CDR3 length is 14 residues. J lost 3 bases, V lost 5 bases, and 4 bases had no gene match. Overall study findings and caveats: Twenty-nine CD8+ CDR3 sequences were shared between patients and controls.

The chain joins TRBV7-9 to TRBJ2-7; 10 nucleotides match TRBD2. The source material was sorted CD4+, CD8+, or CD8+CD57+ T cells (not recorded which) from PBMCs. The sequence derives from a human donor in good health. The chain's CDR3 is CASSGAGGIYEQYF. The CDR3, as DNA: TGTGCCAGCAGCGGAGCGGGGGGGATCTACGAGCAGTACTTC.